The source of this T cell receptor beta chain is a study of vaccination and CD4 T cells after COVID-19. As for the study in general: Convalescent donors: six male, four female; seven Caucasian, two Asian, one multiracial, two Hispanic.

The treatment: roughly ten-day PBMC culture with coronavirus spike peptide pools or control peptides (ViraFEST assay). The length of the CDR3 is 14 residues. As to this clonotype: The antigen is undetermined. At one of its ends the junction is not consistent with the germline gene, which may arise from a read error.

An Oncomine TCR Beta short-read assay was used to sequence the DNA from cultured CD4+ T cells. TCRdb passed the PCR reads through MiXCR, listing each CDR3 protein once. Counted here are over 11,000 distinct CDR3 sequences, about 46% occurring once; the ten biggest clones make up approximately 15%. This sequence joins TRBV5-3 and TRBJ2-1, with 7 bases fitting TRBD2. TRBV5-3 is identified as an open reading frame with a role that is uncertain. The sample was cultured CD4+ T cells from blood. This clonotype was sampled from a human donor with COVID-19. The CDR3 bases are TGTGCCAGCAGCTTGGGGGGGGAGTACAATGAGCAGTTCTTC. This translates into CASSLGGEYNEQFF.